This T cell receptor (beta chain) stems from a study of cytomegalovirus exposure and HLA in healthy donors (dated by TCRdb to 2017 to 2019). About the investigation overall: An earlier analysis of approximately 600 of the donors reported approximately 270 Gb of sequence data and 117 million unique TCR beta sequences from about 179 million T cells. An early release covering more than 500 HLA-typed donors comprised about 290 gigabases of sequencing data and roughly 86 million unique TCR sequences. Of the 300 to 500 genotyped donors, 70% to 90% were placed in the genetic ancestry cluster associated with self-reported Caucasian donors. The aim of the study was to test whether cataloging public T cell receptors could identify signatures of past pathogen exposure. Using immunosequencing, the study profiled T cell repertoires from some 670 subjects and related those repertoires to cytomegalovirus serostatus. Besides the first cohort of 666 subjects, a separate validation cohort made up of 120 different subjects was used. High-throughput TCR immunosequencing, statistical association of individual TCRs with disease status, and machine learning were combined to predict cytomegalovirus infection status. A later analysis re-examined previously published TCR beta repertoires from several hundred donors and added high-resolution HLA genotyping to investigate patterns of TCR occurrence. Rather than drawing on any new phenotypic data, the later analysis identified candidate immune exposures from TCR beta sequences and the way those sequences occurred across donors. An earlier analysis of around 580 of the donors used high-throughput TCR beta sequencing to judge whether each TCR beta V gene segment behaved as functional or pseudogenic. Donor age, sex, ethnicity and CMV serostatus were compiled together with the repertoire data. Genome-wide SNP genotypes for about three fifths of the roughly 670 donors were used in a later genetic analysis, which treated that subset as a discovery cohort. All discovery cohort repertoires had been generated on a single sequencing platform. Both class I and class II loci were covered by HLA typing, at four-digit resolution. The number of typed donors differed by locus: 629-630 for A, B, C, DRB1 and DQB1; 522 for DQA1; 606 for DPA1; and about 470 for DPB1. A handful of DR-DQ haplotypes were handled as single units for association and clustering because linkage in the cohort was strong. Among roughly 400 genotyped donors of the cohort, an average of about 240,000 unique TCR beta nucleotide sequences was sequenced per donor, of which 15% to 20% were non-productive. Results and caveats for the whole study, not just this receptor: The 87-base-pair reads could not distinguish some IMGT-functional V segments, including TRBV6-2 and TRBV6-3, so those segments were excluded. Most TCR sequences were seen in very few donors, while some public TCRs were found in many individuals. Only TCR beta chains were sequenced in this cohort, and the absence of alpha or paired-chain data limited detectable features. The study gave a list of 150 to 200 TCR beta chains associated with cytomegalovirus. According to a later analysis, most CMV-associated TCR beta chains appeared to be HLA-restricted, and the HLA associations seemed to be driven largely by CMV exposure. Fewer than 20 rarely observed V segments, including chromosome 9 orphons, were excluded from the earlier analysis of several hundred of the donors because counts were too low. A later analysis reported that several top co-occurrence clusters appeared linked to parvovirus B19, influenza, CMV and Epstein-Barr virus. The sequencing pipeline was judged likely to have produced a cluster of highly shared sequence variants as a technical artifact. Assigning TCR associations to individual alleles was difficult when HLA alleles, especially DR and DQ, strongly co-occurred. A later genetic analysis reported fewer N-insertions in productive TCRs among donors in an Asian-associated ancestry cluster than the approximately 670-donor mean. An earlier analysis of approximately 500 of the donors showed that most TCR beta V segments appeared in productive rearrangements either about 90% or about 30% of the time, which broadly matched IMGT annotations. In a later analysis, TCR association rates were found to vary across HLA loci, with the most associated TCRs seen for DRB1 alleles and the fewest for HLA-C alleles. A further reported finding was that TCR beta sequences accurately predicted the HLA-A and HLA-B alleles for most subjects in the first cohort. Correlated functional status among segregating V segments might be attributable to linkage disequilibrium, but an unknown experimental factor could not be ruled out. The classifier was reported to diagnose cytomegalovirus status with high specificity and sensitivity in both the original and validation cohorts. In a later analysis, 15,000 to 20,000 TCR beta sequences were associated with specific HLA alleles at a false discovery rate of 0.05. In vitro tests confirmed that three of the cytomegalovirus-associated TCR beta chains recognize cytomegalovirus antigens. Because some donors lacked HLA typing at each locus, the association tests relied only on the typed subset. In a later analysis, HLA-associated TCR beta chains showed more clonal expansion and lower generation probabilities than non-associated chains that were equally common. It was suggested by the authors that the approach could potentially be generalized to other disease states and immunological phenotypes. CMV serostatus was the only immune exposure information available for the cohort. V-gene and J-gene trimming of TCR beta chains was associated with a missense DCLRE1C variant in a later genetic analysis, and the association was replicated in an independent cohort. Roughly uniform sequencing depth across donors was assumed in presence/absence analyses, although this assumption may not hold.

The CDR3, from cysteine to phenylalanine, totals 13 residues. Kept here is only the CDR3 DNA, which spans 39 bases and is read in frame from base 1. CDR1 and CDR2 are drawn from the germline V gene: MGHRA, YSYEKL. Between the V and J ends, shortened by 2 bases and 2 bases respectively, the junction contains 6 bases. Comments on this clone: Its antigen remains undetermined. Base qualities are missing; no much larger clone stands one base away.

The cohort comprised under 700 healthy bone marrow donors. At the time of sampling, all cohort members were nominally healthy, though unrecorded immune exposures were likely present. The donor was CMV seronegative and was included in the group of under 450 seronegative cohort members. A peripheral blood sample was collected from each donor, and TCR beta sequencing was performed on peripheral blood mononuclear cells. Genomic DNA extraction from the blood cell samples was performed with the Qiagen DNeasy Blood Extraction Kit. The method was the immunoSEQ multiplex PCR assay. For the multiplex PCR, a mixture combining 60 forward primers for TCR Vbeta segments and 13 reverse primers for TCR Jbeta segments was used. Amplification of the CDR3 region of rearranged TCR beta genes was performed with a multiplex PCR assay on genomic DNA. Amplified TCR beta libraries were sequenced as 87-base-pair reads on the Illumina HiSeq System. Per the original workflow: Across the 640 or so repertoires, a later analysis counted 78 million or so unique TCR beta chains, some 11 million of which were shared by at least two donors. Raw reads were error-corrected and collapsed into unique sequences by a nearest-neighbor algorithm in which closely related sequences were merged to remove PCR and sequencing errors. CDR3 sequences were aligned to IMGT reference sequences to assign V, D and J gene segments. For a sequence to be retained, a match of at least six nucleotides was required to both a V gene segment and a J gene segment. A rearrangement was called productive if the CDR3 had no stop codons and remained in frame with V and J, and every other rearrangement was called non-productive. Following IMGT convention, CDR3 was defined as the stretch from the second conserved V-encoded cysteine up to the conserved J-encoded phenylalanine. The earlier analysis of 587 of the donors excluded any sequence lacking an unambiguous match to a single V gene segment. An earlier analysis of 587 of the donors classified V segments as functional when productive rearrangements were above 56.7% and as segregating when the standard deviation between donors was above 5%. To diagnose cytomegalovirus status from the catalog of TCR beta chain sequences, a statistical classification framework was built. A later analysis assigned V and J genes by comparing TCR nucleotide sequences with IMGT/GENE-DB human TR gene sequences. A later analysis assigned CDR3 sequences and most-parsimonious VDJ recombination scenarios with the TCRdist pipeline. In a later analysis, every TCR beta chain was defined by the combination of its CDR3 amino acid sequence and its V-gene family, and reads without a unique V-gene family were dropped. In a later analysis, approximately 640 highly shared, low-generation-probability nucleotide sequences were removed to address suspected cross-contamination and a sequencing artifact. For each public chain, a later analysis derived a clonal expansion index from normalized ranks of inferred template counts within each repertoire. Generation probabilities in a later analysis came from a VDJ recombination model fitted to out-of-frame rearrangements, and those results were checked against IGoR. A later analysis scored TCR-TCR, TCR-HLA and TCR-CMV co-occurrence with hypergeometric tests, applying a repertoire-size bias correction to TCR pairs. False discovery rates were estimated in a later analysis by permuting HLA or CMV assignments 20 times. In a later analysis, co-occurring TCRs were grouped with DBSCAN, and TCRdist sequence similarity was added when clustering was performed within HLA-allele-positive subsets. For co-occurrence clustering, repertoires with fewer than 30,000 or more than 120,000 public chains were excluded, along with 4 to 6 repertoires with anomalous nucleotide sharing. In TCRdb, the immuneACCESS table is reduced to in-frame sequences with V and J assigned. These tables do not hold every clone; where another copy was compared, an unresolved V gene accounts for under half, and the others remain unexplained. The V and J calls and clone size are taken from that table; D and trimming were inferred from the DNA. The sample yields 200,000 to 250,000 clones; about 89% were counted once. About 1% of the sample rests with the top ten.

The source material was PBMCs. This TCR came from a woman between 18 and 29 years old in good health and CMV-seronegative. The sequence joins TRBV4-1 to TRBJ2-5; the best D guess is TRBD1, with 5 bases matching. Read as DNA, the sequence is TGCGCCAGCAGCCAACGACAGCAAGAGACCCAGTACTTC. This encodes CASSQRQQETQYF.